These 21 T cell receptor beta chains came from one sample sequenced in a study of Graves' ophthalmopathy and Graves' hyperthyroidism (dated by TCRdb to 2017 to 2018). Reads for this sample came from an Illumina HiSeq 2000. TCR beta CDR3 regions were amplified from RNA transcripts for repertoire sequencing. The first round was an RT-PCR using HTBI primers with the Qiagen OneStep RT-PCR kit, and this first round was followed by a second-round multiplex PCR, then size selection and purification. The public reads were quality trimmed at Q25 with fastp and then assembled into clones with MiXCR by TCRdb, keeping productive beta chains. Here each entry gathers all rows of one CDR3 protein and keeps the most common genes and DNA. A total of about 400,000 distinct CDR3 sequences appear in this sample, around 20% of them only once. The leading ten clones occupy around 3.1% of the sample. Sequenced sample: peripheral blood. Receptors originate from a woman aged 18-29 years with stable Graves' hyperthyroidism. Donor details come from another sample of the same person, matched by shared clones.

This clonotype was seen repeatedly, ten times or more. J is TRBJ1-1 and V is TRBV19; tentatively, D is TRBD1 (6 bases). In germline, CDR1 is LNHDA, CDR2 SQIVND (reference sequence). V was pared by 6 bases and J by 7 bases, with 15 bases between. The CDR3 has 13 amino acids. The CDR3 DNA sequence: TGTGCCAGTAGCCTTACAGGGAAACTTGAAGCTTTCTTT. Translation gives CASSLTGKLEAFF.

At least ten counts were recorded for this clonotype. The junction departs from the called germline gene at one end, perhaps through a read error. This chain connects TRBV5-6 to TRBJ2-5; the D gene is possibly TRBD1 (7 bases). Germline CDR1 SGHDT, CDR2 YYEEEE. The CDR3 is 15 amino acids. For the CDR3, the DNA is TGTGCCAGCAGTTTGGGGGGACAGTACCAAGAGACCCAGTACTTC. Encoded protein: CASSLGGQYQETQYF.

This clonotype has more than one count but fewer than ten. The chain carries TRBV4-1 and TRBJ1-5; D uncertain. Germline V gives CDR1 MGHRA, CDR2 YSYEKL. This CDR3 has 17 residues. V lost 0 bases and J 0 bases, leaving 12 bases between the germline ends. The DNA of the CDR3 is TGCGCCAGCAGCCAAGAAGGCAGATCCGATAGCAATCAGCCCCAGCATTTT. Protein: CASSQEGRSDSNQPQHF.

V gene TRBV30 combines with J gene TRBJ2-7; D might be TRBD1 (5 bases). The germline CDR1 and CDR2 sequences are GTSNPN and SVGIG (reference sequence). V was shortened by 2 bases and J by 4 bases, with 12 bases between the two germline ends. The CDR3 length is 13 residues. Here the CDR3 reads CAWSSGSGYEQYF. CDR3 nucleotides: TGTGCCTGGAGTTCCGGGTCAGGGTACGAGCAGTACTTC.

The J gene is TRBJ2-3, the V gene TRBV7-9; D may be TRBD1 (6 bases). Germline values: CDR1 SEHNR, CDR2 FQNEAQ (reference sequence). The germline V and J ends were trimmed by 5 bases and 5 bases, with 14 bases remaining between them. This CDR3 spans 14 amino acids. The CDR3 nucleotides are TGTGCCAGCAGCGGGAACAGGGTGAGAGATACGCAGTATTTT. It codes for CASSGNRVRDTQYF.

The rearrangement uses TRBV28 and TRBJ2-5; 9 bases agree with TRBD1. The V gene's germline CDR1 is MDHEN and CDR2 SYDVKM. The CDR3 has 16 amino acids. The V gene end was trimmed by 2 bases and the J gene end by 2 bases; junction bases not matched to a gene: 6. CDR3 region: CASSLGPGTGQETQYF. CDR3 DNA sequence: TGTGCCAGCAGTTTAGGCCCCGGGACAGGGCAAGAGACCCAGTACTTC.

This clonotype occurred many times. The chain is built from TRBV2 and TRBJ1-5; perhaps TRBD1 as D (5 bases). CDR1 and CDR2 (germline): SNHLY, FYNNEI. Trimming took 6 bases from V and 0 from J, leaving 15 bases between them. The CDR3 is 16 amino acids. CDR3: CASRPEGFYSNQPQHF. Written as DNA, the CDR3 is TGTGCCAGCAGACCCGAGGGGTTCTATAGCAATCAGCCCCAGCATTTT. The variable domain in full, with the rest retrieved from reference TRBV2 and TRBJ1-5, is EPEVTQTPSHQVTQMGQEVILRCVPISNHLYFYWYRQILGQKVEFLVSFYNNEISEKSEIFDDQFSVERPDGSNFTLKIRSTKLEDSAMYFCASRPEGFYSNQPQHFGDGTRLSIL.

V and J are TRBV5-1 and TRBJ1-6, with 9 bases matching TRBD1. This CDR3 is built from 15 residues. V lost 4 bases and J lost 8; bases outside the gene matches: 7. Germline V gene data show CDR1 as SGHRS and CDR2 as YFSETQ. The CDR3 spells CASSLSGQGDSPLHF. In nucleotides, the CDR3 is TGCGCCAGCAGCCTCTCGGGACAGGGAGATTCACCCCTCCACTTT.

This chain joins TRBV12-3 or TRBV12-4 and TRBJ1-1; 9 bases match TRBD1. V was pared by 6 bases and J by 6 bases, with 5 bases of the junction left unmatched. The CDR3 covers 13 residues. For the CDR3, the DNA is TGTGCCAGCAGCGGGACAGGGAAGGCTGAAGCTTTCTTT. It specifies CASSGTGKAEAFF.

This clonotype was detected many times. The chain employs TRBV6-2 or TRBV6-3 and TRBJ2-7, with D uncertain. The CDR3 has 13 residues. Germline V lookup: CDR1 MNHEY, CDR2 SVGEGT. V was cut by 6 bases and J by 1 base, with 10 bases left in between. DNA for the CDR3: TGTGCCAGCAGGACGACTCCATCCTACGAGCAGTACTTC. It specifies CASRTTPSYEQYF.

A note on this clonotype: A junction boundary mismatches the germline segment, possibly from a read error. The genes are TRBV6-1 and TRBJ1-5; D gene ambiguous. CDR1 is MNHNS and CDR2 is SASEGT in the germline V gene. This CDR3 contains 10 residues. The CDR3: CASSEAIPHF. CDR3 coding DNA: TGTGCCAGCAGCGAAGCCATCCCGCATTTT.

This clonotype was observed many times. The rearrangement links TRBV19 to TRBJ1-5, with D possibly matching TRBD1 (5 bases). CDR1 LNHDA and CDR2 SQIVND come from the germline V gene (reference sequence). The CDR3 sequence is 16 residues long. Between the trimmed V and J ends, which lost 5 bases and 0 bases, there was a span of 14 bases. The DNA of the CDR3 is TGTGCCAGTAGTTCGGGGTTTGGGGGTAGCAATCAGCCCCAGCATTTT. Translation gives CASSSGFGGSNQPQHF. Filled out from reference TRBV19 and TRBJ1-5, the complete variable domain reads DGGITQSPKYLFRKEGQNVTLSCEQNLNHDAMYWYRQDPGQGLRLIYYSQIVNDFQKGDIAEGYSVSREKKESFPLTVTSAQKNPTAFYLCASSSGFGGSNQPQHFGDGTRLSIL.

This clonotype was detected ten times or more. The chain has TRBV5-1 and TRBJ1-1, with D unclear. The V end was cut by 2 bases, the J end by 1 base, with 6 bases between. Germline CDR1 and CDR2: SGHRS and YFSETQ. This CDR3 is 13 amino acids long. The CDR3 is CASSFMENTEAFF. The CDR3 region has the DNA TGCGCCAGCAGCTTTATGGAGAACACTGAAGCTTTCTTT.

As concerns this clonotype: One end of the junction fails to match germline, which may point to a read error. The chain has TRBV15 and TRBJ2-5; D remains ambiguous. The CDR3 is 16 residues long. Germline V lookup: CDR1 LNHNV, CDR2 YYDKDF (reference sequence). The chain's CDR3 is CATSRDRSSQQEAQYF. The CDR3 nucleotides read TGTGCCACCAGCAGAGATAGATCGTCACAGCAAGAGGCCCAGTACTTC.

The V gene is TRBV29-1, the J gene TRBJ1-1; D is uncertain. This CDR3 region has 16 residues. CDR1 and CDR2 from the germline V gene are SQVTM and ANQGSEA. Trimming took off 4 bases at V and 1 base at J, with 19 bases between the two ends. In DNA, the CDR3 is TGCAGCGTTGTGGACCAATCCGGGCTGACGAACACTGAAGCTTTCTTT. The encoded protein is CSVVDQSGLTNTEAFF.

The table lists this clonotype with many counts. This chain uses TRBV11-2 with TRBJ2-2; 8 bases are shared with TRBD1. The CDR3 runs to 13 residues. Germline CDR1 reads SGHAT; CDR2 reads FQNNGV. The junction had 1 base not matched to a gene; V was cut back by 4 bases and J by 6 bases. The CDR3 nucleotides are TGTGCCAGCAGCTGGGACAGGTCCGGGGAGCTGTTTTTT. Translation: CASSWDRSGELFF.

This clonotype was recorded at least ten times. CDR3 sequence reads: CASSAPGGAGSQPQHF. CDR3 sequence (DNA): TGTGCCAGCAGTGCCCCGGGTGGGGCAGGGAGCCAGCCCCAGCATTTT. V gene TRBV2 combines with J gene TRBJ1-5; TRBD1 is a possible D gene (5 bases). V lost 4 bases to trimming and J lost 7 bases, with 20 bases between them. The germline V gene has CDR1 SNHLY and CDR2 FYNNEI. The CDR3 extends over 16 amino acids.

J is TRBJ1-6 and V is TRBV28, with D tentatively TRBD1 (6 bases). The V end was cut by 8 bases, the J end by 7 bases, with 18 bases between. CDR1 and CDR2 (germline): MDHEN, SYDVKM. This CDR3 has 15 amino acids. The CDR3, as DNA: TGTGCCAGCTGGCCTGAGGACAGCCCGAATTCACCCCTCCACTTT. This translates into CASWPEDSPNSPLHF.

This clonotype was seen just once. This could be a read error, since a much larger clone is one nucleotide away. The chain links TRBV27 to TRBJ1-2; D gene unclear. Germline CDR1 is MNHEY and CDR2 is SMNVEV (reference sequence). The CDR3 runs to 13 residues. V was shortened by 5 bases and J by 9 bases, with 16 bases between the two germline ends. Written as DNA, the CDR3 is TGTGCCAGCAGTCCCCGGTACGGTTTCCGCTACACCTTC. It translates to CASSPRYGFRYTF.

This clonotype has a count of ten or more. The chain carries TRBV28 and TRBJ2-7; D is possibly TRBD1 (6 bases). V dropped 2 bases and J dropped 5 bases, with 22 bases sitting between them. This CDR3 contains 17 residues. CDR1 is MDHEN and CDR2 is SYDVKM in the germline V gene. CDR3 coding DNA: TGTGCCAGCAGTTTAGCGCAATTCATGGGGGCCTTGGACGAGCAGTACTTC. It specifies CASSLAQFMGALDEQYF.

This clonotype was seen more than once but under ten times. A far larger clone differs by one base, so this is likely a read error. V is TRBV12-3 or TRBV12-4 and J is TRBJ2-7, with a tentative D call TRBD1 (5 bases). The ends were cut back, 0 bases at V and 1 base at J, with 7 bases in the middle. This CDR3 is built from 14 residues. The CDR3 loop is CASSLAAGSYEQYF. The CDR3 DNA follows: TGTGCCAGCAGTTTAGCGGCAGGGTCCTACGAGCAGTACTTC.